These 14 T cell receptor beta chains were all obtained from the same sample, sequenced in a study of human T cells and chemical hapten exposure. MiXCR was run by TCRdb on the RACE reads, yielding one entry per CDR3 protein. The data hold around 160,000 distinct CDR3 sequences, with more than 12% observed a single time. Regarding time point: patch test 1, 2 weeks after DPC sensitization. This sample's treatment: therapeutic diphenylcyclopropenone sensitization with weekly scalp DPC. Sequenced material: whole blood, taken in connection with sensitization to the hapten diphenylcyclopropenone (DPC). These receptors came from a woman in her thirties with alopecia areata. Some clones in this sample may be carry-over from other donors' samples.

The rearrangement uses TRBV6-2 or TRBV6-3 and TRBJ2-7, with D tentatively TRBD1 or TRBD2 (6 bases each). Germline V gene sequence: CDR1 MNHEY, CDR2 SVGEGT. The V end lost 3 bases, the J end lost 6 bases, and 15 bases lay between the germline ends. The CDR3 sequence is 14 residues long. DNA for the CDR3: TGTGCCAGCAGTTATTTTCGGGGGCCGGGCGAGCAGTACTTC. The encoded protein is CASSYFRGPGEQYF.

V usage is TRBV12-3 or TRBV12-4 and J usage is TRBJ2-4; D not certain. Trimming cost V 3 bases and J 6 bases, with 9 bases left between them. The CDR3 runs 13 residues. Here the CDR3 reads CASSFTPRNIQYF. As DNA, the CDR3 is TGTGCCAGCAGTTTTACGCCGCGAAACATTCAGTACTTC.

This clonotype was recorded at least ten times. The genes are TRBV7-2 and TRBJ1-2; D unclear. With 4 bases removed from V and 2 bases from J, the gap between germline ends came to 11 bases. CDR3 length: 14 residues. The germline CDR1 and CDR2 sequences are SGHTA and FQGNSA. DNA of the CDR3: TGTGCCAGCAGCTCATTGACCCAAAACTATGGCTACACCTTC. This sequence encodes CASSSLTQNYGYTF. Full variable domain (rest looked up from reference TRBV7-2 and TRBJ1-2): GAGVSQSPSNKVTEKGKDVELRCDPISGHTALYWYRQSLGQGLEFLIYFQGNSAPDKSGLPSDRFSAERTGGSVSTLTIQRTQQEDSAVYLCASSSLTQNYGYTFGSGTRLTVV.

The rearrangement joins TRBV4-3 to TRBJ1-1, with D hard to call. Trimming shortened V by 0 bases and J by 5 bases, and 13 bases separated the two germline ends. CDR3 length equals 15 residues. From germline, CDR1 is LGHNA and CDR2 YSLEER. The CDR3 protein is CASSQDEGGKTEAFF. The DNA of the CDR3 is TGCGCCAGCAGCCAAGATGAGGGAGGGAAGACTGAAGCTTTCTTT.

This rearrangement joins TRBV4-3 to TRBJ2-7; D possibly matches TRBD1 or TRBD2 (5 bases each). In germline, CDR1 is LGHNA, CDR2 YSLEER. This CDR3 is 13 amino acids long. Between the trimmed V and J ends, which lost 4 bases and 0 bases, there was a span of 7 bases. CDR3 residues: CASSRGSSYEQYF. Here the CDR3 DNA reads TGCGCCAGCAGCCGGGGGAGCTCCTACGAGCAGTACTTC.

The chain couples TRBV2 to TRBJ2-1; 7 nucleotides line up with TRBD1. The J segment lost 16 bases and the V segment lost 8 bases, leaving 11 bases of the junction unmatched. CDR3 size: 11 residues. Germline V gene sequence: CDR1 SNHLY, CDR2 FYNNEI. This CDR3 reads CASLRDSRIFF. As DNA, the CDR3 is TGTGCCAGCCTCCGGGACAGCCGAATTTTCTTC.

This clonotype was counted many times. The chain links TRBV6-2 or TRBV6-3 to TRBJ2-3; no reliable D call. This CDR3 has 15 amino acids. Germline V gene data show CDR1 as MNHEY and CDR2 as SVGEGT. V was trimmed by 2 bases and J by 3 bases, leaving 12 bases between them. The CDR3 sequence is CASSYGDVGTDTQYF. The CDR3 DNA is TGTGCCAGCAGTTACGGCGATGTTGGAACAGATACGCAGTATTTT.

This rearrangement joins TRBV4-3 to TRBJ2-5; no definite D call. The CDR3 has 15 amino acids. Trimming removed 4 bases at V and 2 bases at J, with 14 bases between. The germline V gene encodes CDR1 LGHNA and CDR2 YSLEER. CDR3 region: CASSRTMGSQETQYF. The CDR3 coding sequence is TGCGCCAGCAGCCGGACGATGGGATCGCAAGAGACCCAGTACTTC.

The J gene is TRBJ2-1, the V gene TRBV19; tentative D call: TRBD1 (6 bases). Trimming cost V 7 bases and J 0 bases, with 13 bases left between them. The CDR3 is 15 residues long. Germline loops: CDR1 LNHDA, CDR2 SQIVND (reference sequence). In nucleotides, the CDR3 is TGTGCCAGTACCCTCGACAGGAGCTCCTACAATGAGCAGTTCTTC. This gives the protein CASTLDRSSYNEQFF.

This clonotype was seen more than once but under ten times. The chain links TRBV7-9 to TRBJ1-1, with 7 bases matching TRBD1. CDR1 SEHNR and CDR2 FQNEAQ come from the germline V gene (reference sequence). The trim removed 3 bases at V and 5 bases at J, leaving 9 bases unmatched. This CDR3 contains 15 residues. The CDR3 protein is CASSFAVQGITEAFF. CDR3 nucleotide sequence: TGTGCCAGCAGCTTCGCGGTACAGGGGATTACTGAAGCTTTCTTT.

This clonotype was counted many times. This chain joins TRBV27 and TRBJ2-1, with TRBD1 identical over 9 bases. Trimming removed 2 bases from V and 8 bases from J; junction bases left unmatched: 1. CDR1 MNHEY and CDR2 SMNVEV come from the germline V gene (reference sequence). The CDR3 runs to 13 residues. For the CDR3, the DNA is TGTGCCAGCAGTTTAACAGGGGGCTATGAGCAGTTCTTC. It codes for CASSLTGGYEQFF.

This clonotype came up many times. This chain joins TRBV10-2 and TRBJ2-7; 12 nucleotides match TRBD2. Germline V lookup: CDR1 WSHSY, CDR2 SAAADI. The CDR3 is made up of 14 amino acids. V gave up 6 bases and J gave up 6 bases; unmatched junction bases: 6. The CDR3 region is CASRLAGGPGEQYF. The CDR3 DNA sequence: TGCGCCAGCAGGCTAGCGGGAGGGCCCGGCGAGCAGTACTTC.

There are a few counts of this clonotype. The chain joins TRBV13 to TRBJ2-7, with 7 positions matching TRBD1. The CDR3 consists of 12 residues. Germline trimming cut 4 bases from V and 6 bases from J; bases unmatched to any gene: 3. In germline, CDR1 is PRHDT, CDR2 FYEKMQ (reference sequence). The DNA of the CDR3 is TGTGCCAGCAGCTCGCGGACAGGCGAGCAGTACTTC. This sequence encodes CASSSRTGEQYF.

This sequence joins TRBV5-4 and TRBJ2-3; no reliable D call. Germline-derived CDR1 and CDR2 are SGHNT and YYREEE (reference sequence). V was cut by 0 bases and J by 5 bases, with 13 bases left in between. This CDR3 spans 15 amino acids. The CDR3 DNA follows: TGTGCCAGCAGCTTGGGGACCTTTGGTAGAGATACGCAGTATTTT. Protein product: CASSLGTFGRDTQYF.